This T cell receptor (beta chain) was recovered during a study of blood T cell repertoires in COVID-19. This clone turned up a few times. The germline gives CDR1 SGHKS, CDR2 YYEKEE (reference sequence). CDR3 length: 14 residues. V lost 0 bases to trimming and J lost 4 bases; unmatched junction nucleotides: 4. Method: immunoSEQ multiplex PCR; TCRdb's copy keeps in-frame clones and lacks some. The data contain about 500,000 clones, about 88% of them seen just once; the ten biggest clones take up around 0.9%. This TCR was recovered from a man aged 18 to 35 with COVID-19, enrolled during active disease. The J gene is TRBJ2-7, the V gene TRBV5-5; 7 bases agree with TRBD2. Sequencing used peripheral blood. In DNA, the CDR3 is TGTGCCAGCAGCTTGGGCGGGAGTAATTACGAGCAGTACTTC. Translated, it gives CASSLGGSNYEQYF.